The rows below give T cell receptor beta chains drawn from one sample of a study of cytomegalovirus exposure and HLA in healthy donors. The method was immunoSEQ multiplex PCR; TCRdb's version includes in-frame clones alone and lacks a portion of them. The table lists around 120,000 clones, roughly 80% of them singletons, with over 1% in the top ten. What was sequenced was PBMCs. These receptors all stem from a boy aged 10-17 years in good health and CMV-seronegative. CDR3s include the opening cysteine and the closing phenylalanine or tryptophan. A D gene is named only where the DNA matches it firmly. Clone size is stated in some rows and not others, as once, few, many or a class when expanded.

CDR3 protein: CASSQDRIYNEQFF
CDR3 DNA: TGCGCCAGCAGCCAAGACAGAATCTACAATGAGCAGTTCTTC
clone size: few
J gene: TRBJ2-1
D gene: -
V gene: TRBV4-3

CDR3 protein: CASSSRLARLGYEQYF
CDR3 DNA: TGTGCCAGCAGTTCACGACTAGCGCGTCTAGGGTACGAGCAGTACTTC
clone size: -
J gene: TRBJ2-7
D gene: TRBD2
V gene: TRBV27

CDR3 protein: CASSIGPDRGWGTEAFF
CDR3 DNA: TGTGCCAGTAGTATCGGTCCCGACAGGGGGTGGGGCACTGAAGCTTTCTTT
clone size: once
J gene: TRBJ1-1
D gene: TRBD1
V gene: TRBV19

CDR3 protein: CASSAPTSGGAGELFF
CDR3 DNA: TGTGCCAGTAGTGCCCCGACTAGCGGTGGAGCCGGGGAGCTGTTTTTT
clone size: once
J gene: TRBJ2-2
D gene: TRBD2
V gene: TRBV19

CDR3 protein: CASSPQGSDTGELFF
CDR3 DNA: TGCGCCAGCAGCCCCCAGGGTTCGGACACCGGGGAGCTGTTTTTT
clone size: once
J gene: TRBJ2-2
D gene: -
V gene: TRBV5-1

CDR3 protein: CASSLRGVSEGYTF
CDR3 DNA: TGTGCCAGCAGCCTCAGGGGGGTCTCCGAGGGCTACACCTTC
clone size: once
J gene: TRBJ1-2
D gene: TRBD1
V gene: TRBV4-2

CDR3 protein: CASRGQGVNEQFF
CDR3 DNA: TGCGCCAGCCGAGGACAGGGTGTGAATGAGCAGTTCTTC
clone size: -
J gene: TRBJ2-1
D gene: TRBD1
V gene: TRBV5-1

CDR3 protein: CAWSVSGGAQHF
CDR3 DNA: TGTGCCTGGAGTGTATCAGGGGGCGCCCAGCATTTT
clone size: -
J gene: TRBJ1-5
D gene: TRBD1
V gene: TRBV30

CDR3 protein: CASSLPAGSLSSYEQYF
CDR3 DNA: TGTGCCAGCAGCCTCCCGGCCGGGTCTCTGAGCTCCTACGAGCAGTACTTC
clone size: once
J gene: TRBJ2-7
D gene: -
V gene: TRBV7-9

CDR3 protein: CASSLVASGRIEQYF
CDR3 DNA: TGTGCCAGCAGCTTAGTCGCTAGCGGGAGAATCGAGCAGTACTTC
clone size: few
J gene: TRBJ2-7
D gene: TRBD2
V gene: TRBV11-3

CDR3 protein: CASSFPDTEAFF
CDR3 DNA: TGTGCCAGCAGCTTCCCGGACACTGAAGCTTTCTTT
clone size: -
J gene: TRBJ1-1
D gene: -
V gene: TRBV7-2

CDR3 protein: CASSLAEGLRGGEQFF
CDR3 DNA: TGCGCCAGCAGCTTGGCCGAGGGACTAAGGGGAGGGGAGCAGTTCTTC
clone size: -
J gene: TRBJ2-1
D gene: TRBD2
V gene: TRBV5-1

CDR3 protein: CASSSYEGGGPDEQYF
CDR3 DNA: TGTGCCAGCAGCTCCTATGAAGGTGGAGGTCCCGACGAGCAGTACTTC
clone size: few
J gene: TRBJ2-7
D gene: -
V gene: TRBV11-2

CDR3 protein: CASSPTPWDEQFF
CDR3 DNA: TGTGCCAGCAGCCCGACACCCTGGGATGAGCAGTTCTTC
clone size: -
J gene: TRBJ2-1
D gene: -
V gene: TRBV27

CDR3 protein: CASSLGAGGSYEQYF
CDR3 DNA: TGTGCCAGCAGCTTGGGTGCAGGGGGGTCCTACGAGCAGTACTTC
clone size: -
J gene: TRBJ2-7
D gene: -
V gene: TRBV5-6

CDR3 protein: CASSPGLGLRDEQFF
CDR3 DNA: TGTGCCAGCAGTCCGGGACTGGGACTGAGGGATGAGCAGTTCTTC
clone size: -
J gene: TRBJ2-1
D gene: -
V gene: TRBV6-4

CDR3 protein: CASSLNRDTYEQYF
CDR3 DNA: TGTGCCAGCAGTTTAAACAGGGATACCTACGAGCAGTACTTC
clone size: -
J gene: TRBJ2-7
D gene: -
V gene: TRBV27

CDR3 protein: CASAQQGTLLGEQYF
CDR3 DNA: TGTGCCAGCGCCCAACAGGGAACCCTACTTGGCGAGCAGTACTTC
clone size: -
J gene: TRBJ2-7
D gene: -
V gene: TRBV14

CDR3 protein: CASSLALAGSSYNEQFF
CDR3 DNA: TGTGCCAGCAGCTTAGCACTAGCGGGGAGCTCCTACAATGAGCAGTTCTTC
clone size: -
J gene: TRBJ2-1
D gene: TRBD2
V gene: TRBV7-6

CDR3 protein: CASSLRDTNQETQYF
CDR3 DNA: TGTGCCAGCAGTCTCCGGGACACAAACCAAGAGACCCAGTACTTC
clone size: -
J gene: TRBJ2-5
D gene: -
V gene: TRBV5-6

CDR3 protein: CASSAPGTTYEQYF
CDR3 DNA: TGTGCCAGCAGCGCGCCCGGGACAACTTACGAGCAGTACTTC
clone size: -
J gene: TRBJ2-7
D gene: -
V gene: TRBV7-6

CDR3 protein: CSALGLTDVDEQFF
CDR3 DNA: TGCAGCGCCCTGGGGCTGACAGACGTCGATGAGCAGTTCTTC
clone size: -
J gene: TRBJ2-1
D gene: -
V gene: TRBV29-1

CDR3 protein: CASSGRQRGNTGELFF
CDR3 DNA: TGTGCCAGCAGCGGCCGCCAGCGGGGGAACACCGGGGAGCTGTTTTTT
clone size: -
J gene: TRBJ2-2
D gene: TRBD2
V gene: TRBV27

CDR3 protein: CASSLAGAIEQYF
CDR3 DNA: TGTGCCAGCAGCTTAGCGGGAGCAATAGAGCAGTACTTC
clone size: -
J gene: TRBJ2-7
D gene: -
V gene: TRBV7-2

CDR3 protein: CAWSGILASYSYNEQFF
CDR3 DNA: TGTGCCTGGAGTGGAATACTAGCGAGTTACTCCTACAATGAGCAGTTCTTC
clone size: -
J gene: TRBJ2-1
D gene: TRBD2
V gene: TRBV30

CDR3 protein: CSARYADTQYF
CDR3 DNA: TGCAGTGCTAGGTACGCGGATACGCAGTATTTT
clone size: -
J gene: TRBJ2-3
D gene: -
V gene: TRBV20-1

CDR3 protein: CAWSSHGAGVDTQYF
CDR3 DNA: TGTGCCTGGAGTTCCCACGGGGCGGGAGTAGATACGCAGTATTTT
clone size: once
J gene: TRBJ2-3
D gene: TRBD2
V gene: TRBV30

CDR3 protein: CASSLLNSVYTDTQYF
CDR3 DNA: TGCGCCAGCAGCTTGCTTAATAGCGTTTACACAGATACGCAGTATTTT
clone size: -
J gene: TRBJ2-3
D gene: -
V gene: TRBV5-1

CDR3 protein: CASSQLLAGVEQFF
CDR3 DNA: TGTGCCAGCAGTCAACTTCTAGCGGGAGTCGAGCAGTTCTTC
clone size: -
J gene: TRBJ2-1
D gene: TRBD2
V gene: TRBV6-6

CDR3 protein: CASKRFGLAGVGWHEQFF
CDR3 DNA: TGTGCCAGTAAGAGGTTCGGACTAGCGGGAGTGGGTTGGCATGAGCAGTTCTTC
clone size: -
J gene: TRBJ2-1
D gene: TRBD2
V gene: TRBV19

CDR3 protein: CASSLAGLKNIQYF
CDR3 DNA: TGTGCCAGCAGCTTGGCAGGGTTGAAAAACATTCAGTACTTC
clone size: few
J gene: TRBJ2-4
D gene: -
V gene: TRBV5-6

CDR3 protein: CASSSSTVPTEAFF
CDR3 DNA: TGTGCCAGCAGTTCATCGACAGTTCCCACTGAAGCTTTCTTT
clone size: -
J gene: TRBJ1-1
D gene: -
V gene: TRBV27

CDR3 protein: CASSQSTGRGGGMNTEAFF
CDR3 DNA: TGCGCCAGCAGCCAATCGACGGGCCGGGGAGGTGGGATGAACACTGAAGCTTTCTTT
clone size: -
J gene: TRBJ1-1
D gene: -
V gene: TRBV4-3

CDR3 protein: CASSPGQGATDTQYF
CDR3 DNA: TGTGCCAGCAGCCCGGGACAGGGGGCAACAGATACGCAGTATTTT
clone size: -
J gene: TRBJ2-3
D gene: TRBD1
V gene: TRBV7-3

CDR3 protein: CASSERGRDEQFF
CDR3 DNA: TGTGCCAGCAGTGAAAGGGGGAGGGATGAGCAGTTCTTC
clone size: -
J gene: TRBJ2-1
D gene: -
V gene: TRBV2